This T cell receptor beta chain was documented in a study of shared clonotypes between healthy human individuals. Findings of the study overall: Incomplete sequencing of sorted subsets was indicated by rarefaction despite large depth. For naive CD4 cells, around 5% of clonotypes were shared across a handful of donors. Enrolling few donors narrowed the genetic and exposure-history diversity that was represented.

The repertoire was sequenced with immunoSEQ multiplex PCR; TCRdb's copy has only in-frame clones and lacks some. This table has under 1 million clones, 90% to 98% appearing once. To note about this clone: What it binds is unknown.

The CDR3 runs 13 residues. CDR1 WSHSY and CDR2 SAAADI come from the germline V gene. The ends were cut back, 6 bases at V and 2 bases at J, with 8 bases in the middle. As defined, naive CD8 cells were CD45RO-negative and positively selected for CCR7, with terminally differentiated effector memory CD45RA+ cells excluded. The gene calls are TRBV10-2 and TRBJ1-5; D unclear. This receptor was obtained from a man aged 25 to 40 in good health. Sample: naive CD8+ T cells sorted from blood. The chain's CDR3 is CASSVDGNQPQHF. DNA of the CDR3: TGCGCCAGCAGCGTAGACGGCAATCAGCCCCAGCATTTT.